This T cell receptor (beta chain) was recovered during a study of blood T cells in healthy people across ages. This clonotype was observed at least ten times. Antigen specificity is unknown. The study, taken as a whole, reports: Researchers deemed the diversity estimates from one million T cells underestimates. The donors' CMV status was not determined, possibly confounding changes in expanded clonotypes.

Together with a sample-barcoded 5' primer, a J-beta primer mix was included in a second PCR lasting about 7 to 11 cycles. Each cDNA molecule was tagged by a template-switch adaptor that had 12 random nucleotides. TCRdb ran MiXCR on the 5' RACE reads and lists one entry per CDR3 protein. This table holds some 1.5 million distinct CDR3 sequences, 28% found once. Healthy Caucasian individuals from Russia aged about 6 to 90 were enrolled as donors. Trimming took 0 bases from V and 7 from J, leaving 12 bases between them. Germline V CDR1 and CDR2: SEHNR, FQNEAQ (reference sequence). This CDR3 is built from 14 residues.

The chain combines TRBV7-9 with TRBJ2-5; D call uncertain. The sequence derives from a woman younger than 45 in good health. Specimen: blood. This chain's CDR3 is CASSLAPPTMTQYF. CDR3 bases: TGTGCCAGCAGCTTAGCCCCCCCGACGATGACCCAGTACTTC.